These 24 T cell receptor beta chains share one sample of origin, sequenced in a study of cytotoxic CD8 clonotypes in ibrutinib-treated CLL. Clones were read by immunoSEQ multiplex PCR, and TCRdb kept only the in-frame ones, dropping some. The repertoire holds roughly 150,000 clones, with roughly 77% as singletons. The input for sequencing was PBMCs, taken after 12 months of ibrutinib treatment. These receptors were obtained from a human donor with chronic lymphocytic leukemia.

This clone came up once. The chain recombines TRBV18 with TRBJ2-7, with 7 bases aligning to TRBD2. The J segment lost 4 bases and the V segment lost 0 bases, leaving 3 bases of the junction unmatched. There are 14 residues in the CDR3. Germline lookup yields CDR1 KGHSH and CDR2 LQKENI. The CDR3 protein is CASSPPQAGYEQYF. DNA of the CDR3: TGTGCCAGCTCACCACCGCAAGCGGGGTACGAGCAGTACTTC.

The chain links TRBV9 to TRBJ2-7; the D is unclear. V was cut by 0 bases and J by 7 bases, with 14 bases left in between. This CDR3 contains 14 residues. CDR1 is SGDLS and CDR2 is YYNGEE in the germline V gene. DNA of the CDR3: TGTGCCAGCAGCGTAGCCGGCTCGTTGGGGGAGCAGTACTTC. It translates to CASSVAGSLGEQYF.

The rearrangement links TRBV7-9 to TRBJ2-5; D is ambiguous. V was clipped by 8 bases and J by 5 bases, with 9 bases between them. There are 11 residues in the CDR3. Germline V gene data show CDR1 as SEHNR and CDR2 as FQNEAQ (reference sequence). CDR3 amino acids: CASQWTETQYF. CDR3 DNA: TGTGCCAGCCAGTGGACGGAGACCCAGTACTTC.

The chain joins TRBV5-4 to TRBJ1-2; 8 bases are a match to TRBD1. Germline V gives CDR1 SGHNT, CDR2 YYREEE (reference sequence). The trim removed 1 base at V and 2 bases at J, leaving 4 bases unmatched. This CDR3 region has 15 residues. This chain's CDR3 is CASSLKGTGNYGYTF. The CDR3 nucleotides are TGTGCCAGCAGCTTGAAGGGGACAGGCAACTATGGCTACACCTTC.

The chain is built from TRBV10-3 and TRBJ2-3; 11 bases match TRBD1. V dropped 4 bases and J dropped 5; count of bases not matched to a gene: 8. The CDR3 is 16 residues long. Germline V gene data show CDR1 as ENHRY and CDR2 as SYGVKD. In DNA form, the CDR3 reads TGTGCCATCAGTGGAGCCGGGACAGGGGGATTAGATACGCAGTATTTT. Amino acids: CAISGAGTGGLDTQYF.

V and J are TRBV10-3 and TRBJ1-1; 9 bases align to TRBD1. CDR1 and CDR2 from the germline V gene are ENHRY and SYGVKD. CDR3 size: 14 residues. V lost 7 bases to trimming and J lost 1 base; unmatched junction nucleotides: 4. The DNA of the CDR3 is TGTGCCATCAAATCGGGACAGGGGAACACTGAAGCTTTCTTT. Translated, it gives CAIKSGQGNTEAFF.

This chain links TRBV7-2 with TRBJ1-6; tentatively, D is TRBD1 (6 bases). This CDR3 is 12 amino acids long. Per the germline V gene, CDR1 is SGHTA and CDR2 is FQGNSA. The V end was cut by 5 bases, the J end by 17 bases, with 16 bases between. The CDR3 DNA is TGTGCCAGCAGCCCCGAACGGGGGGCGGTCCACTTT. Translation gives CASSPERGAVHF.

This clone was seen only a few times. The chain combines TRBV6-5 with TRBJ2-4; D possibly matches TRBD1 or TRBD2 (6 bases each). This CDR3 region has 14 residues. The V end was cut by 6 bases, the J end by 7 bases, with 16 bases between. CDR1 is MNHEY, CDR2 SVGAGI, per germline. CDR3 DNA: TGTGCCAGCAGACCCCCTGGGGGGCGGAACATTCAGTACTTC. This translates into CASRPPGGRNIQYF.

V gene TRBV11-1 combines with J gene TRBJ2-1, with a weak D call TRBD2 (7 bases). V dropped 2 bases and J dropped 7 bases, with 15 bases sitting between them. Looked up from germline, CDR1 is SGHAT and CDR2 is FQDESV (reference sequence). The CDR3 spans 15 residues. The CDR3 DNA is TGTGCCAGCAGCTTAAGGGGGGAGGGCTGGAATGAGCAGTTCTTC. This encodes CASSLRGEGWNEQFF.

V and J are TRBV7-2 and TRBJ2-1, with TRBD2 identical over 11 bases. The CDR3 totals 14 residues. Unmatched junction bases numbered 5, after V lost 7 bases and J lost 6 bases. Germline CDR1 is SGHTA and CDR2 is FQGNSA. This chain's CDR3 is CASIRLAGTNEQFF. CDR3 nucleotide sequence: TGTGCCAGCATCCGACTAGCGGGGACCAATGAGCAGTTCTTC.

For the CDR3, the DNA is TGTGCCAGTAGGCGGCAAACACAGGGCTATTCACCCCTCCACTTT. Encoded protein: CASRRQTQGYSPLHF. This chain links TRBV19 with TRBJ1-6; the D gene is possibly TRBD1 (6 bases). CDR3 length equals 15 residues. V shed 6 bases and J shed 8 bases, with 17 bases lying between them. Germline V gene sequence: CDR1 LNHDA, CDR2 SQIVND (reference sequence).

The chain couples TRBV19 to TRBJ1-2; D perhaps matches TRBD1 (6 bases). The CDR3 consists of 14 residues. The V gene's germline CDR1 is LNHDA and CDR2 SQIVND (reference sequence). Trimming removed 3 bases at V and 7 bases at J, with 15 bases between. The CDR3 DNA reads as TGTGCCAGTAGTATGGGGGCAGGGGCGCGTGGCTACACCTTC. Translated: CASSMGAGARGYTF.

This clone was found once. CDR3 in amino acids: CASSPPRAGGKNTEAFF. The CDR3 nucleotides are TGTGCCAGCAGCCCCCCCCGTGCGGGGGGTAAGAACACTGAAGCTTTCTTT. The chain recombines TRBV11-2 with TRBJ1-1, with a possible D match to TRBD1 (5 bases). There are 17 residues in the CDR3. With 5 bases removed from V and 1 base from J, the gap between germline ends came to 20 bases. The V gene's germline CDR1 is SGHAT and CDR2 FQNNGV.

The table lists this clone with a count of one. The rearrangement links TRBV7-3 to TRBJ2-2; a weak D match, TRBD2 (6 bases). Germline CDR1 SGHTA, CDR2 FQGTGA. V dropped 5 bases and J dropped 4 bases, with 23 bases sitting between them. The CDR3 contains 18 residues. CDR3 loop: CASSPLGRGARGTGELFF. CDR3 in DNA: TGTGCCAGCAGCCCACTGGGTCGCGGGGCGCGAGGCACCGGGGAGCTGTTTTTT.

The V gene is TRBV4-3, the J gene TRBJ1-4, with D tentatively TRBD1 (5 bases). Trimming pared 0 bases from V and 7 bases from J, leaving 12 bases between. Germline V CDR1 and CDR2: LGHNA, YSLEER. The CDR3 runs to 15 residues. CDR3 coding DNA: TGCGCCAGCAGCCAAGATAGGGCAGGGTCTGAAAAACTGTTTTTT. Its protein product is CASSQDRAGSEKLFF.

The chain links TRBV19 to TRBJ1-2, with TRBD1 identical over 9 bases. The CDR3 consists of 13 residues. The germline V gene has CDR1 LNHDA and CDR2 SQIVND (reference sequence). V dropped 10 bases and J dropped 7; count of bases not matched to a gene: 10. The CDR3, as DNA: TGTGCCACCTACGACAGGGGGTCAGCTGGCTACACCTTC. Amino acid sequence: CATYDRGSAGYTF.

V is TRBV5-1 and J is TRBJ1-1; D possibly corresponds to TRBD1 (5 bases). The germline gives CDR1 SGHRS, CDR2 YFSETQ. Between the trimmed V and J ends, which lost 4 bases and 8 bases, there was a span of 21 bases. This CDR3 is built from 15 residues. This CDR3 is CASSRGGARESEAFF. As DNA, the CDR3 is TGCGCCAGCAGCAGAGGAGGGGCGCGAGAATCCGAAGCTTTCTTT. The variable domain in full, with the rest retrieved from reference TRBV5-1 and TRBJ1-1, is KAGVTQTPRYLIKTRGQQVTLSCSPISGHRSVSWYQQTPGQGLQFLFEYFSETQRNKGNFPGRFSGRQFSNSRSEMNVSTLELGDSALYLCASSRGGARESEAFFGQGTRLTVV.

The V gene is TRBV6-5, the J gene TRBJ1-4; 7 nucleotides align to TRBD1. Looked up from germline, CDR1 is MNHEY and CDR2 is SVGAGI. Trimming took 4 bases from V and 0 from J; bases not matched to a gene: 2. CDR3 length: 15 residues. This CDR3 is CASSSGTATNEKLFF. CDR3 DNA: TGTGCCAGCAGTTCCGGGACAGCAACTAATGAAAAACTGTTTTTT.

The chain links TRBV5-1 to TRBJ2-1; TRBD1 might be the D (5 bases). V lost 6 bases and J 7 bases, leaving 17 bases between the germline ends. The CDR3 extends over 14 amino acids. Per the germline V gene, CDR1 is SGHRS and CDR2 is YFSETQ. The CDR3 loop is CASTRQGSRNEQFF. In DNA form, the CDR3 reads TGCGCCAGCACCCGCCAGGGTTCTCGGAATGAGCAGTTCTTC.

The J gene is TRBJ2-2, the V gene TRBV5-6; a possible D gene is TRBD1 (5 bases). Between the trimmed V and J ends, which lost 0 bases and 3 bases, there was a span of 6 bases. CDR1 SGHDT and CDR2 YYEEEE come from the germline V gene. The CDR3 consists of 14 residues. CDR3 coding DNA: TGTGCCAGCAGCTTGGAGGGGTACACCGGGGAGCTGTTTTTT. It codes for CASSLEGYTGELFF.

Turning to this clone: This sample includes further DNA sequences coding for the same CDR3. The chain employs TRBV5-4 and TRBJ2-3; D might be TRBD2 (5 bases). The CDR3 totals 13 residues. From germline, CDR1 is SGHNT and CDR2 YYREEE (reference sequence). V was clipped by 2 bases and J by 3 bases, with 7 bases between them. Written as DNA, the CDR3 is TGTGCCAGCAGCTTACTAGGAACAGATACGCAGTATTTT. Protein sequence: CASSLLGTDTQYF.

The CDR3 DNA sequence: TGTGCCAGAAGCTTTGTTCCGGGACCCTCAGAGACCCAGTACTTC. Translating gives CARSFVPGPSETQYF. The chain joins TRBV5-3 to TRBJ2-5; D may be TRBD1 or TRBD2 (5 bases each). TRBV5-3 counts as an open reading frame of uncertain function. The CDR3 length is 15 residues. V lost 2 bases and J 4 bases, leaving 15 bases between the germline ends.

The rearrangement uses TRBV4-2 and TRBJ2-1, with 8 bases lining up with TRBD2. The ends lost 4 bases at V and 4 bases at J; junction bases unmatched: 6. Germline assignment: CDR1 LGHNA and CDR2 YNFKEQ. This CDR3 has 15 amino acids. Written as DNA, the CDR3 is TGTGCCAGCAGCCGAGCGGGAGCCTCTTACAATGAGCAGTTCTTC. Translated: CASSRAGASYNEQFF.

The chain joins TRBV6-5 to TRBJ1-5; 10 bases are shared with TRBD1. The CDR3 runs to 14 residues. V lost 5 bases to trimming and J lost 4 bases; unmatched junction nucleotides: 2. Germline V gives CDR1 MNHEY, CDR2 SVGAGI. The CDR3 sequence: CASSTGQGNQPQHF. The CDR3, as DNA: TGTGCCAGCAGTACGGGACAGGGGAATCAGCCCCAGCATTTT.